This TCR beta chain derives from a study of T-cell reconstitution after alpha-beta-depleted transplantation in children. The table lists this clonotype with many counts. Unique molecular identifiers featured in how the TCRbeta library was prepared. TCRdb analysed the PCR reads with MiXCR anew, one entry per CDR3 protein. Here the sample spans 230,000 or so distinct CDR3 sequences, more than 10% being singletons. Trimming at V came to 6 bases and at J to 3 bases, leaving 4 bases not matched to a gene. The CDR3 consists of 13 residues. Per the germline V gene, CDR1 is DFQATT and CDR2 is SNEGSKA (reference sequence).

The rearrangement links TRBV20-1 to TRBJ2-1, with 8 bases identical to TRBD2. The clonotype originates from a human donor who donated a stem cell graft to a child with acute lymphoblastic leukemia. Material: PBMCs from the stem cell graft donor, obtained from the stem cell graft. The CDR3: CSATSGLYNEQFF. CDR3 DNA: TGCAGTGCCACTAGCGGCCTCTACAATGAGCAGTTCTTC.